These T cell receptor beta chains were read from a single sample in a study of T cells after yellow fever vaccination. A single record per CDR3 protein comes from TCRdb applying MiXCR to the 5' RACE reads. The sample lists roughly 350,000 distinct CDR3 sequences, roughly 4.3% occurring once. Sequencing used PBMCs, obtained 5 days after the yellow fever booster vaccination. These receptors originate from a man between 18 and 35 years old who received the YFV17D yellow fever vaccine. CDR3s include the opening cysteine and the closing phenylalanine or tryptophan. D genes are given only for firm matches. The listing skips clone size in some rows; elsewhere it reads once, few, many or a size class.

V gene	J gene	clone size	D gene	CDR3 protein	CDR3 DNA
TRBV27	TRBJ2-1	many	NA	CASSILGYNEQFF	TGTGCCAGTTCGATTCTAGGGTACAATGAGCAGTTCTTC
TRBV5-1	TRBJ2-3	NA	TRBD2	CASSPGTSGASGTDTQYF	TGCGCCAGCAGCCCCGGGACTAGCGGGGCCTCGGGCACAGATACGCAGTATTTT
TRBV7-2	TRBJ2-7	NA	TRBD1	CASSRSGGDQYF	TGTGCCAGCAGCCGTTCAGGGGGCGACCAGTACTTC
TRBV6-6	TRBJ1-5	many	TRBD1	CASSYPGGGQPQHF	TGTGCCAGCAGTTACCCAGGGGGAGGCCAGCCCCAGCATTTT
TRBV15	TRBJ2-2	NA	NA	CATSREWQHTGELFF	TGTGCCACCAGCAGAGAGTGGCAGCACACCGGGGAGCTGTTTTTT
TRBV5-3	TRBJ1-5	NA	TRBD1	CARSQHRDRVRQPQHF	TGTGCCAGAAGCCAACACCGGGACAGGGTACGGCAGCCCCAGCATTTT
TRBV10-3	TRBJ2-5	few	TRBD1	CAIIGGTEVQETQYF	TGTGCCATCATTGGTGGGACAGAGGTCCAAGAGACCCAGTACTTC
TRBV6-6	TRBJ1-5	few	TRBD1	CAATGGGGQPQHF	TGTGCCGCCACAGGAGGGGGCGGTCAGCCCCAGCATTTT
TRBV5-1	TRBJ2-1	many	NA	CASSLVQSYNEQFF	TGCGCCAGCAGCTTGGTGCAGAGCTACAATGAGCAGTTCTTC
TRBV5-1	TRBJ2-7	NA	TRBD2	CASSPGAGPPYEQYF	TGCGCCAGCAGCCCGGGAGCGGGGCCCCCCTACGAGCAGTACTTC
TRBV6-1	TRBJ1-5	NA	NA	CASSGSWPQHF	TGTGCCAGCAGTGGGTCTTGGCCCCAGCATTTT
TRBV19	TRBJ1-1	few	TRBD1	CASRMIQGGYTEAFF	TGTGCCAGTAGGATGATACAGGGGGGATACACTGAAGCTTTCTTT
TRBV5-1	TRBJ2-2	NA	TRBD1	CATMAGTGSGELFF	TGCGCCACCATGGCCGGGACAGGGAGCGGGGAGCTGTTTTTT
TRBV6-2/TRBV6-3	TRBJ2-5	many	NA	CASSSQWETQYF	TGTGCCAGCAGTTCCCAGTGGGAGACCCAGTACTTC
TRBV9	TRBJ2-5	few	NA	CASSNMGVETQYF	TGTGCCAGCAGCAATATGGGGGTGGAGACCCAGTACTTC
TRBV7-2	TRBJ2-1	few	TRBD2	CASFPGGRSYNEQFF	TGTGCCAGCTTCCCGGGGGGTAGATCCTACAATGAGCAGTTCTTC
TRBV2	TRBJ2-2	few	NA	CASSPMTALAGELFF	TGTGCCAGCAGCCCAATGACTGCTCTCGCCGGGGAGCTGTTTTTT
TRBV6-5	TRBJ2-6	NA	TRBD1	CASSYSDRFHSGANVLTF	TGTGCCAGCAGTTACTCGGACAGGTTCCATTCTGGGGCCAACGTCCTGACTTTC
TRBV20-1	TRBJ2-3	NA	TRBD1	CSARPRGHRTDTQYF	TGCAGTGCTAGACCCAGGGGGCATAGGACAGATACGCAGTATTTT
TRBV4-3	TRBJ2-3	few	TRBD1	CASSQGPTTGDSTDTQYF	TGCGCCAGCAGCCAAGGGCCCACGACAGGGGATAGCACAGATACGCAGTATTTT
TRBV11-2	TRBJ2-2	NA	NA	CASSIRTPRSGELFF	TGTGCCAGCAGCATTCGGACCCCGAGGAGCGGGGAGCTGTTTTTT
TRBV7-2	TRBJ2-5	few	NA	CASSFQWSPGETQYF	TGTGCCAGCAGCTTCCAATGGTCCCCTGGGGAGACCCAGTACTTC
TRBV5-1	TRBJ1-4	many	TRBD1	CASSPGQPNEKLFF	TGCGCCAGCAGCCCGGGACAGCCGAATGAAAAACTGTTTTTT
TRBV27	TRBJ2-6	few	NA	CASSLGTANVLTF	TGTGCCAGCAGTTTAGGCACGGCCAACGTCCTGACTTTC
TRBV29-1	TRBJ2-1	NA	NA	CSVDRVTGSYNEQFF	TGCAGCGTTGATAGGGTGACAGGATCTTACAATGAGCAGTTCTTC
TRBV7-2	TRBJ1-1	many	NA	CASSLPYTEAFF	TGTGCCAGCAGCTTACCGTATACTGAAGCTTTCTTT
TRBV20-1	TRBJ2-7	few	NA	CSAPSDSYEQYF	TGCAGTGCTCCTTCTGACAGTTACGAGCAGTACTTC
TRBV24-1	TRBJ2-5	many	NA	CATSDSLTRETQYF	TGTGCCACCAGTGATTCACTCACTAGAGAGACCCAGTACTTC
TRBV4-1	TRBJ2-2	few	NA	CASSQGAGVITGELFF	TGCGCCAGCAGCCAAGGGGCAGGGGTGATCACCGGGGAGCTGTTTTTT
TRBV7-2	TRBJ2-6	NA	TRBD1	CAAEAGGMPGANVLTF	TGTGCAGCAGAGGCAGGGGGCATGCCTGGGGCCAACGTCCTGACTTTC
TRBV7-9	TRBJ2-7	few	NA	CASSVDTSYEQYF	TGTGCCAGCAGCGTGGACACTTCCTACGAGCAGTACTTC
TRBV7-2	TRBJ1-4	few	NA	CASSLVLQVREKLFF	TGTGCCAGCAGCTTAGTTCTGCAGGTTCGGGAAAAACTGTTTTTT
TRBV7-2	TRBJ2-2	NA	NA	CASSPSQFNTGELFF	TGTGCCAGCAGCCCCTCGCAGTTCAACACCGGGGAGCTGTTTTTT
TRBV6-2/TRBV6-3	TRBJ2-2	NA	NA	CPSRAAGTGELFF	TGTCCCAGCAGGGCGGCAGGCACCGGGGAGCTGTTTTTT
TRBV12-3/TRBV12-4	TRBJ1-6	many	TRBD1	CASSLRTGGASPLHF	TGTGCCAGCAGTTTAAGGACAGGGGGAGCTTCACCCCTCCACTTT
TRBV5-1	TRBJ2-7	NA	TRBD1	CASSSPGTEYEQYF	TGCGCCAGCAGCTCACCCGGGACAGAGTACGAGCAGTACTTC
TRBV24-1	TRBJ2-4	few	NA	CATSDARNIQYF	TGTGCCACCAGTGATGCAAGGAACATTCAGTACTTC
TRBV20-1	TRBJ2-5	few	NA	CSAQGPDQETQYF	TGCAGTGCTCAGGGACCAGACCAAGAGACCCAGTACTTC
TRBV5-6	TRBJ2-2	many	TRBD1	CASSKDRGNGGELFF	TGTGCCAGCAGCAAAGACAGGGGGAACGGCGGGGAGCTGTTTTTT
TRBV20-1	TRBJ1-1	few	NA	CSAFRYGRAEAFF	TGCAGTGCCTTCCGCTACGGCAGGGCTGAAGCTTTCTTT
TRBV6-5	TRBJ1-3	few	TRBD1	CASTLDRARGNTIYF	TGTGCCAGCACTCTGGACAGGGCAAGAGGAAACACCATATATTTT
TRBV9	TRBJ1-2	many	NA	CASSVGESGYTF	TGTGCCAGCAGCGTAGGAGAATCAGGCTACACCTTC
TRBV4-1	TRBJ2-1	few	NA	CASSVSNNEQFF	TGCGCCAGCAGCGTAAGTAACAATGAGCAGTTCTTC
TRBV4-2	TRBJ1-2	few	NA	CASSSPGANYGYTF	TGTGCCAGCAGCTCACCTGGGGCTAACTATGGCTACACCTTC
TRBV7-6	TRBJ1-6	NA	NA	CASSLADYSPLHF	TGTGCCAGCAGCTTAGCGGATTATTCACCCCTCCACTTT
TRBV20-1	TRBJ1-1	NA	NA	CSARAGAGTEAFF	TGCAGTGCCCGGGCAGGGGCAGGGACTGAAGCTTTCTTT
TRBV5-1	TRBJ2-5	many	NA	CASSLMATDQETQYF	TGCGCCAGCAGCTTGATGGCGACAGACCAAGAGACCCAGTACTTC
TRBV12-3/TRBV12-4	TRBJ2-5	NA	TRBD2	CASQDGGALEETQYF	TGTGCCAGCCAAGACGGGGGGGCGTTAGAAGAGACCCAGTACTTC
TRBV5-1	TRBJ2-1	many	TRBD1	CASSLAGETGENEQFF	TGCGCCAGCAGCTTGGCCGGGGAGACAGGGGAAAATGAGCAGTTCTTC
TRBV7-2	TRBJ1-1	NA	NA	CASSQYDGNTEAFF	TGTGCCAGCAGCCAATACGACGGTAACACTGAAGCTTTCTTT
TRBV28	TRBJ1-5	NA	NA	CASSLILGPQHF	TGTGCCAGCAGTTTAATCTTGGGGCCCCAGCATTTT
TRBV7-2	TRBJ2-4	few	NA	CASSLTVLAKNIQYF	TGTGCCAGCAGCTTAACAGTCCTAGCCAAAAACATTCAGTACTTC
TRBV19	TRBJ1-1	NA	NA	CASSRATGDNAFF	TGTGCCAGTAGTCGGGCGACAGGTGACAATGCTTTCTTT
TRBV12-3/TRBV12-4	TRBJ1-5	NA	TRBD1	CASSNRGQPQHF	TGTGCCAGCAGTAACAGGGGCCAGCCCCAGCATTTT
TRBV2	TRBJ2-5	NA	TRBD2	CASRKGLQETQYF	TGTGCCAGCAGGAAGGGACTACAAGAGACCCAGTACTTC
TRBV9	TRBJ1-1	many	NA	CASSVMEDTEAFF	TGTGCCAGCAGCGTGATGGAGGACACTGAAGCTTTCTTT
TRBV5-1	TRBJ2-2	NA	TRBD1	CASSPGQGAFTGELFF	TGCGCCAGCAGCCCGGGACAGGGGGCCTTTACCGGGGAGCTGTTTTTT
TRBV20-1	TRBJ1-1	NA	TRBD1	CSARDPTGRNTEAFF	TGCAGTGCTAGAGATCCGACAGGGAGGAACACTGAAGCTTTCTTT
TRBV27	TRBJ2-1	NA	NA	CASSFVRASYNEQFF	TGTGCCAGCAGTTTCGTCAGGGCCTCCTACAATGAGCAGTTCTTC